A single sample is the source of the 9 T cell receptor beta chains below, sequenced in a study of cytomegalovirus exposure and HLA in healthy donors. 13 Jbeta primers and 60 Vbeta primers were used for the PCR. Libraries were prepared by immunoSEQ multiplex PCR; TCRdb keeps only in-frame clonotypes and omits some of them. The sample holds about 160,000 clones, roughly four fifths seen once. The sequenced material came from PBMCs. Receptor source: a man aged 45 to 65 in good health and CMV-seropositive.

There are a few counts of this clone. This rearrangement joins TRBV5-6 to TRBJ2-2; TRBD2 might be the D (5 bases). This CDR3 comprises 15 residues. CDR1 and CDR2 from the germline V gene are SGHDT and YYEEEE. With 2 bases removed from V and 2 bases from J, the gap between germline ends came to 10 bases. CDR3 protein: CASSFPGSNTGELFF. CDR3 coding DNA: TGTGCCAGCAGCTTTCCGGGATCTAACACCGGGGAGCTGTTTTTT. The whole variable domain, filled in from reference TRBV5-6 and TRBJ2-2, reads DAGVTQSPTHLIKTRGQQVTLRCSPKSGHDTVSWYQQALGQGPQFIFQYYEEEERQRGNFPDRFSGHQFPNYSSELNVNALLLGDSALYLCASSFPGSNTGELFFGEGSRLTVL.

V usage is TRBV30 and J usage is TRBJ2-1; 9 nucleotides line up with TRBD2. CDR1 GTSNPN and CDR2 SVGIG come from the germline V gene (reference sequence). V was pared by 3 bases and J by 3 bases, with 6 bases of the junction left unmatched. This CDR3 has 15 amino acids. CDR3 nucleotides: TGTGCCTGGAGGGATAGCGGGAGCTTCTACAATGAGCAGTTCTTC. Translating gives CAWRDSGSFYNEQFF.

The chain's CDR3 is CASKWSGLANYGYTF. The CDR3 DNA sequence: TGTGCCAGTAAATGGTCAGGGCTAGCTAACTATGGCTACACCTTC. The gene calls are TRBV28 and TRBJ1-2, with D perhaps TRBD1 (5 bases). Per germline, CDR1 MDHEN and CDR2 SYDVKM. There are 15 residues in the CDR3. Trimming took off 9 bases at V and 0 bases at J, with 17 bases between the two ends.

V is TRBV19 and J is TRBJ2-7, with TRBD2 as a possible D gene (5 bases). Germline-derived CDR1 and CDR2 are LNHDA and SQIVND (reference sequence). Trimming removed 4 bases at V and 3 bases at J, with 13 bases between. This CDR3 region has 14 residues. CDR3 in DNA: TGTGCCAGTAGTAGCTTCGGGAATCTCTACGAGCAGTACTTC. Translation: CASSSFGNLYEQYF.

The chain uses TRBV23-1 and TRBJ2-4; TRBD2 might be the D (5 bases). TRBV23-1 belongs to the ORF category, with a function that is uncertain. This CDR3 region has 14 residues. Trimming shortened V by 4 bases and J by 8 bases, and 15 bases separated the two germline ends. The CDR3 reads CASSRVTPRDIQYF. The CDR3, as DNA: TGCGCCAGCAGTCGAGTCACCCCGAGGGACATTCAGTACTTC.

This clone was counted a few times. This rearrangement joins TRBV28 to TRBJ1-2; D perhaps matches TRBD1 (6 bases). The CDR3 is 14 amino acids. Trimming took 2 bases from V and 6 from J, leaving 13 bases between them. Germline values: CDR1 MDHEN, CDR2 SYDVKM. DNA for the CDR3: TGTGCCAGCAGTTTAACAGGGCTTGGGGATGGCTACACCTTC. Its translation: CASSLTGLGDGYTF.

The rearrangement links TRBV7-2 to TRBJ2-1; the match to TRBD2 covers 12 bases. CDR3 length equals 16 residues. The V gene end was trimmed by 5 bases and the J gene end by 7 bases; junction bases not matched to a gene: 9. Germline assignment: CDR1 SGHTA and CDR2 FQGNSA. The CDR3 DNA is TGTGCCAGCAGCCGGGGTCTAGCGGGGGGGCTGAATGAGCAGTTCTTC. Protein: CASSRGLAGGLNEQFF.

The chain joins TRBV6-5 to TRBJ1-2; no clear D gene. There are 15 residues in the CDR3. Per the germline V gene, CDR1 is MNHEY and CDR2 is SVGAGI. The V end was cut by 4 bases, the J end by 3 bases, with 15 bases between. CDR3 loop: CASSSDRSTDYGYTF. The CDR3 region has the DNA TGTGCCAGCAGTTCTGATAGGAGTACTGACTATGGCTACACCTTC.

The table lists this clone with a few counts. The rearrangement uses TRBV4-1 and TRBJ2-7, with D tentatively TRBD1 (5 bases). Germline lookup yields CDR1 MGHRA and CDR2 YSYEKL. The CDR3 consists of 15 residues. V was trimmed by 10 bases and J by 2 bases, leaving 21 bases between them. CDR3 DNA sequence: TGCGCCACCCGACAGACTCCCCTCCGAACCTACGAGCAGTACTTC. Its translation: CATRQTPLRTYEQYF.